Included here is one T cell receptor (beta chain) sequence, with context. The CDR3 loop spans 11 amino acids. Deletions cut 8 bases from V and 5 bases from J, with 12 bases between. The germline V gene encodes CDR1 DFQATT and CDR2 SNEGSKA (reference sequence). TCRdb reanalysed the RT-PCR reads using MiXCR and keeps one entry per CDR3 protein. In the table there are about 680,000 distinct CDR3 sequences, 13% to 15% of which are singletons. The chain employs TRBV20-1 and TRBJ2-5, with D unclear. The source material was memory CD4+ T cells from blood. This TCR was sampled from a female donor in good health, serving as a healthy control. CDR3: CSLNRRETQYF. The DNA for the CDR3 is TGCAGTCTTAACAGACGGGAGACCCAGTACTTC.